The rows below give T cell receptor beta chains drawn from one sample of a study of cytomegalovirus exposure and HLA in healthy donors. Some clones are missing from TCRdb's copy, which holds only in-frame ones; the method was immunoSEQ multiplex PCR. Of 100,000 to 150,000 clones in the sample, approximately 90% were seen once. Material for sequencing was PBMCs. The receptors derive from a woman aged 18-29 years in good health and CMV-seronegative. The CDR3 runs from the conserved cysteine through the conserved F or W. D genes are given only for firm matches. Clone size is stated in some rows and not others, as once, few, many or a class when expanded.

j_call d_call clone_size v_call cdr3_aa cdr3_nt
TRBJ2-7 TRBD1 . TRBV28 CASSRSGQPSTSARKYF TGTGCCAGCAGCCGTTCGGGACAGCCCTCTACCTCTGCGAGAAAGTACTTC
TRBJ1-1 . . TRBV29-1 CSVEGVWSRNLKSTTEAFF TGCAGCGTTGAAGGTGTTTGGTCCAGGAACTTAAAATCAACCACTGAAGCTTTCTTT
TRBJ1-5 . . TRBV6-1 CASSEGQLGQPQHF TGTGCCAGCAGTGAAGGACAGTTGGGTCAGCCCCAGCATTTT
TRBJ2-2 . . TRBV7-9 CASSPPVSNTGELFF TGTGCCAGCAGCCCCCCTGTGTCGAACACCGGGGAGCTGTTTTTT
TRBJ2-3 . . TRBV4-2 CASSQERGATDTQYF TGTGCCAGCAGCCAAGAACGCGGGGCCACAGATACGCAGTATTTT
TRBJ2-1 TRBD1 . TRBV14 CASSRQGNEQFF TGTGCCAGCAGCCGACAGGGCAATGAGCAGTTCTTC
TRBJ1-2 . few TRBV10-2 CASTTGRGNYGYTF TGCGCCAGCACCACAGGGAGGGGGAACTATGGCTACACCTTC
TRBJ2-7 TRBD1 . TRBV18 CASSPETGFYEQYF TGTGCCAGCTCACCCGAGACAGGGTTCTACGAGCAGTACTTC
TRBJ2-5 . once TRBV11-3 CASSSLHGGTQYF TGTGCCAGCAGCTCCCTTCACGGGGGGACCCAGTACTTC
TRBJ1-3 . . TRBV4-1 CASSHGREDSGNTIYF TGCGCCAGCAGCCACGGACGGGAAGACTCTGGAAACACCATATATTTT